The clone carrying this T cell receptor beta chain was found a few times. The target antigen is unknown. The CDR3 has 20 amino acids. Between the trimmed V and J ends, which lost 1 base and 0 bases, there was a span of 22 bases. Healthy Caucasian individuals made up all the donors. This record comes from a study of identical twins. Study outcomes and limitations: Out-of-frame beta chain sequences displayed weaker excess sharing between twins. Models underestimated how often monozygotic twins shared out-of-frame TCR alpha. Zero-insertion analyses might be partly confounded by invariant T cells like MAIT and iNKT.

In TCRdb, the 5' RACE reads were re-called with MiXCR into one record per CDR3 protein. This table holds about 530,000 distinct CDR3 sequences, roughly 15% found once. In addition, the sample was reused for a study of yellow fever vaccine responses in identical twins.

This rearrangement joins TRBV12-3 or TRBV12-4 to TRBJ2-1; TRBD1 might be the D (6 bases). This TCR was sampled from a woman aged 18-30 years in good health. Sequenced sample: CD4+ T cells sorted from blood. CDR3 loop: CASSLEWGTRTRSSYNEQFF. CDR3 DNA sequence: TGTGCCAGCAGTTTAGAGTGGGGGACAAGGACAAGGAGCTCCTACAATGAGCAGTTCTTC.